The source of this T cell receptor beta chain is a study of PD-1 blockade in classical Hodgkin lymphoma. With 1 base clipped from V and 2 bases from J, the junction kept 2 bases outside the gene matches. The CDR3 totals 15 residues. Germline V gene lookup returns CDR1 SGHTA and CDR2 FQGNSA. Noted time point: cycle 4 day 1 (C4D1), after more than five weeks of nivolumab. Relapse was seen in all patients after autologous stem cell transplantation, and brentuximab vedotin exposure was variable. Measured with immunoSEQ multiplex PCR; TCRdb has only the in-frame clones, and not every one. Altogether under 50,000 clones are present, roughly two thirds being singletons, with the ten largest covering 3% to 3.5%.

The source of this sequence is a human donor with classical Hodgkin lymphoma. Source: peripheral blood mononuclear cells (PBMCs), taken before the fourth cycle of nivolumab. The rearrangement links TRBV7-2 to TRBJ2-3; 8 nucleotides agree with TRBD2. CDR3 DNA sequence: TGTGCCAGCAGCTTAGAACTAGCGGTCACAGATACGCAGTATTTT. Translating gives CASSLELAVTDTQYF.